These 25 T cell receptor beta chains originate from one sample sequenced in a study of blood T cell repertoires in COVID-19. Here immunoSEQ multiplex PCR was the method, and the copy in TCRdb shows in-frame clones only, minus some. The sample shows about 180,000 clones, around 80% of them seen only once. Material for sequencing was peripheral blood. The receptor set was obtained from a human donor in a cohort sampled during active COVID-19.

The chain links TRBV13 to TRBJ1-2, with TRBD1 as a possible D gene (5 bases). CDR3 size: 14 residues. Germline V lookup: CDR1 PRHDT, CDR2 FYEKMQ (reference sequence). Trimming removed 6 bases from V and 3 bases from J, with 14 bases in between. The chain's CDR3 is CASSLVGEDYGYTF. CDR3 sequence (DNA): TGTGCCAGCAGTCTGGTGGGGGAGGACTATGGCTACACCTTC.

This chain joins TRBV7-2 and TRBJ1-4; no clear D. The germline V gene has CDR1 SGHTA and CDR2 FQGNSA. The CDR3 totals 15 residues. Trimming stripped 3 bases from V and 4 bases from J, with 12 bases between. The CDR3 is CASSFGGMGNEKLFF. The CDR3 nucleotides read TGTGCCAGCAGCTTCGGCGGGATGGGTAATGAAAAACTGTTTTTT.

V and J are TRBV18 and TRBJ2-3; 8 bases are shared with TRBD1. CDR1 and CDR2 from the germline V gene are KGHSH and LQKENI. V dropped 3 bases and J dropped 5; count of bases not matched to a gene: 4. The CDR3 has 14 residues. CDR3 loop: CASSPRTGKDTQYF. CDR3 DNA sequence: TGTGCCAGCTCACCGCGGACAGGGAAAGATACGCAGTATTTT.

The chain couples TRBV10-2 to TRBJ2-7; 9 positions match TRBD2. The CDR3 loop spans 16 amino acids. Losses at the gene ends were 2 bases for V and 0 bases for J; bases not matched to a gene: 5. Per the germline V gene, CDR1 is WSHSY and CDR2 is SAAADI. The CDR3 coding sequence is TGCGCCAGCAGTGAGCCAGCGGGGGGCAGCTCCTACGAGCAGTACTTC. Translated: CASSEPAGGSSYEQYF.

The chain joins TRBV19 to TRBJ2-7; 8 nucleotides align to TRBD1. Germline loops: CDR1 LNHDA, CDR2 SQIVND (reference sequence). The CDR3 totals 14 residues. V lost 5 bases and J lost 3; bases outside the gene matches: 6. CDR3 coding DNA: TGTGCCAGTAGTTTCCCTGGACAGGGCTACGAGCAGTACTTC. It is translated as CASSFPGQGYEQYF.

The CDR3 reads CASSQERGETQYF. The CDR3 DNA follows: TGTGCCAGCAGTCAGGAAAGGGGAGAGACCCAGTACTTC. The chain carries TRBV2 and TRBJ2-5; possibly TRBD1 for D (5 bases). The CDR3 spans 13 residues. CDR1 is SNHLY and CDR2 is FYNNEI in the germline V gene. The V end was cut by 5 bases, the J end by 4 bases, with 11 bases between. The full variable domain, with the rest looked up from reference TRBV2 and TRBJ2-5, is EPEVTQTPSHQVTQMGQEVILRCVPISNHLYFYWYRQILGQKVEFLVSFYNNEISEKSEIFDDQFSVERPDGSNFTLKIRSTKLEDSAMYFCASSQERGETQYFGPGTRLLVL.

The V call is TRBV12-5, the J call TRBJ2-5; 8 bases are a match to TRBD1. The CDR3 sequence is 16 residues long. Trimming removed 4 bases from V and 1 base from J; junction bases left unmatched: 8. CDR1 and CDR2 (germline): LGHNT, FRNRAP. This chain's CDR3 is CASGSPTGVPQETQYF. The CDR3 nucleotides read TGTGCTAGTGGTTCCCCGACAGGGGTTCCCCAAGAGACCCAGTACTTC.

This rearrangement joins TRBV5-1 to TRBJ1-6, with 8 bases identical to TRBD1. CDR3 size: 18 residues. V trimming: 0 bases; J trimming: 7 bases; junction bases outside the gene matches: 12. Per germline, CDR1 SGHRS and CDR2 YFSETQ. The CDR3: CASSLVGMGQVTNSPLHF. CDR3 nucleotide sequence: TGCGCCAGCAGCTTGGTGGGAATGGGACAGGTCACAAATTCACCCCTCCACTTT.

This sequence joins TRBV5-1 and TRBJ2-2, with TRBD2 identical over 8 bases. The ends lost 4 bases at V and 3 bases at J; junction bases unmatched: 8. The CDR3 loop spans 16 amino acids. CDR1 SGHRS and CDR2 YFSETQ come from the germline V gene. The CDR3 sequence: CASSPGGGRDTGELFF. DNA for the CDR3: TGCGCCAGCAGCCCTGGCGGGGGGCGCGACACCGGGGAGCTGTTTTTT.

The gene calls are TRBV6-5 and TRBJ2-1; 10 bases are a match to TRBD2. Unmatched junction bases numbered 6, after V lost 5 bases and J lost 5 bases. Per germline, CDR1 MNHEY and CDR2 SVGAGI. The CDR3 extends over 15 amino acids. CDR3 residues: CASSQLAGTNNEQFF. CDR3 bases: TGTGCCAGCAGTCAACTAGCGGGGACTAACAATGAGCAGTTCTTC.

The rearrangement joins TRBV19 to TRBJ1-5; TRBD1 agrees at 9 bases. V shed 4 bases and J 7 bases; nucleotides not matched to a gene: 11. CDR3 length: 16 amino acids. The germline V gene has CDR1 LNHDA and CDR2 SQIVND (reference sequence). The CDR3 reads CASSTKRTGDLQPQHF. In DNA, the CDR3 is TGTGCCAGTAGTACTAAAAGGACAGGGGATTTACAGCCCCAGCATTTT.

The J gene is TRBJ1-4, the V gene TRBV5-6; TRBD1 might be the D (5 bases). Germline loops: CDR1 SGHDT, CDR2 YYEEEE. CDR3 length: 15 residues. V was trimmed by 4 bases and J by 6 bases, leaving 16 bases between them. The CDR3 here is CASSPGGLGHEKLFF. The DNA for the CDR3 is TGTGCCAGCAGCCCGGGGGGGTTAGGACATGAAAAACTGTTTTTT.

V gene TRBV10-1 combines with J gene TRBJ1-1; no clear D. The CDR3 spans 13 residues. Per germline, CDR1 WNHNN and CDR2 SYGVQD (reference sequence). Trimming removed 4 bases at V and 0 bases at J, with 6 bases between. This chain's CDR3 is CASSASMNTEAFF. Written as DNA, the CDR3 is TGCGCCAGCAGTGCCAGTATGAACACTGAAGCTTTCTTT.

The CDR3 nucleotides read TGTGCCAGCAGTTTGGCAAGCTACGAGCAGTACTTC. This codes for CASSLASYEQYF. The chain is built from TRBV12-3 or TRBV12-4 and TRBJ2-7; D unclear. V dropped 3 bases and J dropped 3 bases, with 6 bases sitting between them. This CDR3 region has 12 residues.

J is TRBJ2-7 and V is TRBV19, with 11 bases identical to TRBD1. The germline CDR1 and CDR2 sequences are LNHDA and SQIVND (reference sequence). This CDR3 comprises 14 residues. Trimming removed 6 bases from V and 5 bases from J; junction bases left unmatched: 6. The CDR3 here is CASSPGTGGNEQYF. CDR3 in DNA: TGTGCCAGTAGCCCCGGGACAGGGGGTAACGAGCAGTACTTC.

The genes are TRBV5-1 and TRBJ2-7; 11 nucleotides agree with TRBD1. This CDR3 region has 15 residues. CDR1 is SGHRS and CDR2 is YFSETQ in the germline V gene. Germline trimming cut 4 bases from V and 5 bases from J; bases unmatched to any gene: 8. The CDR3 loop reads CASSPRTGGNHEQYF. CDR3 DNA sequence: TGCGCCAGCAGCCCGCGGACAGGGGGCAACCACGAGCAGTACTTC.

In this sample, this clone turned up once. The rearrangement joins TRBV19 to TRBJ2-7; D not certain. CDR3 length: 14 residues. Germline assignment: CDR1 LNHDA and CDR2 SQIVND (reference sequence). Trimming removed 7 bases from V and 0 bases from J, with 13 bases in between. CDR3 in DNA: TGTGCCAGTAAGAAACTTTCAAGCTCCTACGAGCAGTACTTC. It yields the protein CASKKLSSSYEQYF.

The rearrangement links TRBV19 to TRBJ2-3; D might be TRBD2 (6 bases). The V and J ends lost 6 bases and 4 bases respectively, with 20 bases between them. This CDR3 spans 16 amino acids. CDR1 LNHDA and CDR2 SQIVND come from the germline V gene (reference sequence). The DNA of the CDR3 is TGTGCCAGTAGATCCCCCGGGGGAGAAAAGCCAGATACGCAGTATTTT. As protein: CASRSPGGEKPDTQYF.

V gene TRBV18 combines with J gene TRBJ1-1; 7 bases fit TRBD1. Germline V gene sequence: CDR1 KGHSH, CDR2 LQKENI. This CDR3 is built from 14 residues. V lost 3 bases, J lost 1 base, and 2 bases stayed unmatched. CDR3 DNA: TGTGCCAGCTCACCTTCAGGGGGGAACACTGAAGCTTTCTTT. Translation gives CASSPSGGNTEAFF.

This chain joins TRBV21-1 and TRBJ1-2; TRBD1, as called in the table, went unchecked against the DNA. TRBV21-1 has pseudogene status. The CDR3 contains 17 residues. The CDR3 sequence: CASSKARDRGRNYGYTF. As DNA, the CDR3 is TGTGCCAGCAGCAAAGCCCGGGACAGGGGGCGGAACTATGGCTACACCTTC.

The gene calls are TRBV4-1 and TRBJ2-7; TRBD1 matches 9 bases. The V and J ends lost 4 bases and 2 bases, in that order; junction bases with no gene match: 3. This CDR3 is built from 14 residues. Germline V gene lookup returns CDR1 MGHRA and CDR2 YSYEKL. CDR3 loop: CASSPRDRAYEQYF. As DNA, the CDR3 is TGCGCCAGCAGCCCCCGGGACAGGGCCTACGAGCAGTACTTC.

The CDR3 here is CASSIGQLVPGELFF. CDR3 in DNA: TGTGCCAGTAGTATAGGACAGCTCGTTCCCGGGGAGCTGTTTTTT. The rearrangement joins TRBV19 to TRBJ2-2, with TRBD1 as a possible D gene (5 bases). Germline values: CDR1 LNHDA, CDR2 SQIVND (reference sequence). Deletions cut 1 base from V and 6 bases from J, with 12 bases between. The CDR3 covers 15 residues.

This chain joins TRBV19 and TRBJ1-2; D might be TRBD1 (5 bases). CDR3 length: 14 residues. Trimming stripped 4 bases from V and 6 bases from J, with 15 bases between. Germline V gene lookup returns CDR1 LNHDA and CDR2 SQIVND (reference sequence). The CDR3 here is CASSRGHVKDGYTF. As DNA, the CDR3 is TGTGCCAGTAGTAGAGGACACGTTAAAGATGGCTACACCTTC.

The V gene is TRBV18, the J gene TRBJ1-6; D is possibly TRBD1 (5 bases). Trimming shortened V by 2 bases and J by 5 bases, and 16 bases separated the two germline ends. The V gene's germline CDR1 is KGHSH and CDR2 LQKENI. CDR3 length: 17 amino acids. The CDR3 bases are TGTGCCAGCTCACCATATTGGTTGGGGCAGGATAATTCACCCCTCCACTTT. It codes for CASSPYWLGQDNSPLHF. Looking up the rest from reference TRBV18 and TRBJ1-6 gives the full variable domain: NAGVMQNPRHLVRRRGQEARLRCSPMKGHSHVYWYRQLPEEGLKFMVYLQKENIIDESGMPKERFSAEFPKEGPSILRIQQVVRGDSAAYFCASSPYWLGQDNSPLHFGNGTRLTVT.

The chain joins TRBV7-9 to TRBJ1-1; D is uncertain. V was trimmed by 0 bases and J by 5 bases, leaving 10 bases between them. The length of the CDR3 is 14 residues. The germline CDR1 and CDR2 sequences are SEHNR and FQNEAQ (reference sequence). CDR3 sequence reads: CASSLAVLRTEAFF. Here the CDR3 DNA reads TGTGCCAGCAGCTTAGCAGTCCTGAGGACTGAAGCTTTCTTT.